Described below is a single T cell receptor beta chain sequence and its context. This clonotype has at least ten counts. No antigen is known for it. No per-base quality is available; no much larger clone lies one base away. Hyperthyroidism was considered stable if no progression to ophthalmopathy occurred within 18 months of follow-up. The hyperthyroidism patients were 18 to 65 years old and newly diagnosed, with a disease duration of less than 2 months. Patients with other autoimmune diseases, uncontrolled infections, pregnancy or lactation were excluded from the study. Diagnosis was based on clinical symptoms, serum thyroxine, TRAb, thyroid ultrasound and orbital computed tomography. Ficoll-Paque density gradient centrifugation was used to isolate PBMCs from 9.5 to 10 ml of fresh peripheral blood. Total RNA was extracted using Trizol reagent, and RNA quality was checked on an Agilent 2100 Bioanalyzer.

V is reduced by 3 bases and J by 4 bases, leaving a spacing of 13 bases between them. There are 14 amino acids in the CDR3, from cysteine to phenylalanine inclusive. The retained sequence is limited to the CDR3, 42 bases, with the frame set at the first base. CDR1 LNHNV and CDR2 YYDKDF are derived from the germline V gene (reference sequence). TCR beta CDR3 regions were amplified from RNA transcripts for repertoire sequencing. HTBI primers and the Qiagen OneStep RT-PCR kit were used in a first-round RT-PCR, which was followed by a second-round multiplex PCR, size selection and purification. Libraries were sequenced on an Illumina HiSeq2000 using paired-end 100 bp reads. From the authors' description of their analysis: SOAPnuke was used for read processing, and reads with adapters, uncalled bases, a mean Phred below 15, or no exact constant-primer or identifier match were discarded. COPE v1.2.5 was used to merge high-quality paired reads. Clonotypes were defined as unique nucleotide sequences and were aligned to IMGT TRB V, D and J references using MiTCR v1.1. Only V-J combinations with frequency above 0.0001 were analysed, covering around 99% of repertoires. A TCR clonal expansion and chaos score per V-J combination was defined as the ratio of F50 clonal expansion to chaos observed in the TCRdist matrix. Features were reduced by Welch's t-statistics and random forest to 10 to 15 V-J combinations, which fed a naive Bayes classifier. The similarity between thyroid and blood repertoires was quantified using the Morisita-Horn index. The public sequencing data were trimmed at Q25 with fastp and processed into clonotypes with MiXCR by TCRdb, which kept only in-frame beta chains. For every CDR3 protein sequence, its rows merge into one entry that carries the most common genes and DNA. TCRdb assigned the V and J calls; the authors' analysis was not used. For this sample the table gives more than 300,000 distinct CDR3 sequences, of which 15% were detected only once. The ten biggest clones cover 5.5% to 8% of the sample.

The sample is drawn from a study of Graves' ophthalmopathy and Graves' hyperthyroidism (dated by TCRdb to 2017 to 2018). Some background on the complete study: Peripheral blood samples were taken at the time of initial diagnosis, before any treatment was given. TCR beta repertoire signatures were used to distinguish Graves' ophthalmopathy from Graves' hyperthyroidism and to predict progression to ophthalmopathy. In total, 135 blood samples were TCR-sequenced: fewer than 50 ophthalmopathy, under 85 hyperthyroidism and about 17 hyperthyroidism-to-ophthalmopathy patients. To explore V-J signatures that separate ophthalmopathy from hyperthyroidism, a discovery set of approximately 100 patients was enrolled, consisting of under 50 with ophthalmopathy and some 59 with stable hyperthyroidism. An independent validation cohort was composed of approximately 19 hyperthyroidism patients and about 17 patients who later progressed from hyperthyroidism to ophthalmopathy. In a handful of hyperthyroidism patients, the T-cell repertoire of thyroid tissue was compared with the T-cell repertoire of blood. Following sampling, methimazole starting at 30 mg daily was administered to hyperthyroidism patients, and high-dose intravenous methylprednisolone was administered to ophthalmopathy patients. The approximately 98 discovery patients were randomly divided into training and test sets at a 7:3 ratio. Points the paper makes about the study in general: Ophthalmopathy was separated from stable hyperthyroidism by the 13-signature model with about 85% sensitivity and around 81% specificity in cross-validation and with 80%/75% in the test set. Most expanded thyroid clonotypes with a frequency above 0.001 also appeared in blood, which suggests that blood repertoires may reflect the immune response in the thyroid. Sample size was not statistically predetermined, and group allocation was not concealed from the investigators. In validation, the model predicted ophthalmopathy progression with more than 55% sensitivity and roughly 72% specificity; around twelve predicted patients were CT-confirmed with GO in a median of around 6.5 months.

The specimen sequenced was peripheral blood. This sequence uses TRBV15 and TRBJ2-7, and the D gene may be TRBD1, 5 bases matching. The receptor's source is a woman between 18 and 30 years old with stable Graves' hyperthyroidism. Donor details come from another sample of the same person, matched by shared clones. DNA sequence: TGTGCCACCAGCAGTTCACCGGACAAATACGAGCAGTACTTC. It encodes CATSSSPDKYEQYF.